This TCR beta chain is from a study of blood T cell repertoires in COVID-19. This table comes from immunoSEQ multiplex PCR, and its TCRdb copy is limited to in-frame clones, with some not included. The sample has roughly 240,000 clones; roughly 82% are singletons. CDR1 is MNHEY, CDR2 SMNVEV, per germline (reference sequence). V trimming: 4 bases; J trimming: 8 bases; junction bases outside the gene matches: 8. This CDR3 has 14 residues. This clone was counted a few times. Cohort 3 recovery required two negative PCRs, clearance, or symptom resolution. The rearrangement uses TRBV27 and TRBJ1-2; 9 positions match TRBD1. The sequenced sample consisted of PBMCs or T cells enriched from blood (not recorded which). The sequence came from a woman between 45 and 60 years old who had recovered from COVID-19. The CDR3 loop reads CASSWLGTGSGYTF. The CDR3 DNA reads TGTGCCAGCAGTTGGCTGGGGACAGGGAGCGGCTACACCTTC.